The 20 T cell receptor beta chains reported below all come from one sample, sequenced in a study of T cell responses to AZD1222 COVID-19 vaccine. Assay used: immunoSEQ multiplex PCR; TCRdb lists only in-frame clones, some missing. The profile shows 150,000 to 200,000 clones, about 86% of them singletons. Sequenced here: peripheral blood, sampled on day 0 of AZD1222 vaccination. The receptors derive from an adult in good health.

As to this clone: One end of the junction is discordant with germline, which a read error may explain. The chain uses TRBV6-1 and TRBJ2-7; D call uncertain. The germline V gene encodes CDR1 MNHNS and CDR2 SASEGT. The CDR3 contains 17 residues. The CDR3 DNA reads TGTGCCAGCATTGAATCCCCCACCAAGGGCGCGGACTACGAGCAGTACTTC. Protein sequence: CASIESPTKGADYEQYF.

The V gene is TRBV5-6, the J gene TRBJ1-5; D may be TRBD1 (6 bases). This CDR3 comprises 13 residues. V was pared by 1 base and J by 4 bases, with 6 bases between. CDR1 and CDR2 from the germline V gene are SGHDT and YYEEEE. For the CDR3, the DNA is TGTGCCAGCAGCTTGACAGGGAATCAGCCCCAGCATTTT. Protein product: CASSLTGNQPQHF.

The rearrangement uses TRBV9 and TRBJ1-2; D remains unclear. This CDR3 is built from 10 residues. V lost 3 bases and J 6 bases, leaving 3 bases between the germline ends. Germline V gives CDR1 SGDLS, CDR2 YYNGEE. The chain's CDR3 is CASSGNGYTF. The CDR3 coding sequence is TGTGCCAGCAGCGGAAATGGCTACACCTTC.

The chain carries TRBV28 and TRBJ2-7, with D hard to call. The germline gives CDR1 MDHEN, CDR2 SYDVKM. The CDR3 is made up of 11 amino acids. Trimming removed 5 bases at V and 4 bases at J, with 6 bases between. This chain's CDR3 is CASSLEYEQYF. The CDR3, as DNA: TGTGCCAGCAGTCTAGAGTACGAGCAGTACTTC.

This chain connects TRBV14 to TRBJ2-3, with TRBD1 as a possible D gene (5 bases). The CDR3 has 17 amino acids. The germline V and J ends were trimmed by 0 bases and 4 bases, with 17 bases remaining between them. The germline CDR1 and CDR2 sequences are SGHDN and FVKESK. CDR3 region: CASSQERGHLFADTQYF. DNA of the CDR3: TGTGCCAGCAGCCAAGAAAGGGGCCACCTATTTGCAGATACGCAGTATTTT.

This chain connects TRBV19 to TRBJ1-4, with D tentatively TRBD1 (5 bases). Germline V lookup: CDR1 LNHDA, CDR2 SQIVND (reference sequence). V lost 5 bases and J lost 6, with 16 bases in between. CDR3 size: 15 residues. The CDR3 region has the DNA TGTGCCAGTAGTTCACAGACCCGAGGGGATGAAAAACTGTTTTTT. As protein: CASSSQTRGDEKLFF.

This clone appeared once. V is TRBV6-5 and J is TRBJ1-1; D is unclear. With 5 bases removed from V and 2 bases from J, the gap between germline ends came to 9 bases. The CDR3 consists of 13 residues. Germline lookup yields CDR1 MNHEY and CDR2 SVGAGI. The CDR3: CASSTWGNTEAFF. The CDR3 nucleotides are TGTGCCAGCAGTACCTGGGGTAACACTGAAGCTTTCTTT.

The chain recombines TRBV28 with TRBJ1-4, with D hard to call. Trimming pared 1 base from V and 13 bases from J, leaving 10 bases between. The CDR3 extends over 12 amino acids. Germline V CDR1 and CDR2: MDHEN, SYDVKM. This CDR3 reads CASSLSLGVLFF. DNA of the CDR3: TGTGCCAGCAGTTTATCCCTCGGGGTACTGTTTTTT.

V and J are TRBV7-2 and TRBJ1-5; a possible D gene is TRBD1 (6 bases). The CDR3 spans 13 residues. V was cut by 4 bases and J by 5 bases, with 9 bases left in between. The germline V gene has CDR1 SGHTA and CDR2 FQGNSA. Here the CDR3 reads CASSSGDHQPQHF. Written as DNA, the CDR3 is TGTGCCAGCAGCTCAGGGGATCATCAGCCCCAGCATTTT.

This rearrangement joins TRBV13 to TRBJ1-3; no clear D. With 3 bases removed from V and 1 base from J, the gap between germline ends came to 13 bases. The CDR3 runs to 16 residues. CDR1 PRHDT and CDR2 FYEKMQ come from the germline V gene (reference sequence). CDR3 bases: TGTGCCAGCAGCTTTTCGTCTGTAGGGTCTGGAAACACCATATATTTT. Its translation is CASSFSSVGSGNTIYF.

This chain joins TRBV28 and TRBJ1-3; D gene uncertain. This CDR3 contains 16 residues. V lost 5 bases and J lost 1, with 15 bases in between. In germline, CDR1 is MDHEN, CDR2 SYDVKM. In nucleotides, the CDR3 is TGTGCCAGCAGTCGGGCAGGAGTTTATTCTGGAAACACCATATATTTT. Protein: CASSRAGVYSGNTIYF.

V gene TRBV20-1 combines with J gene TRBJ1-2, with D possibly TRBD1 on 6 matching bases. The V end lost 3 bases, the J end lost 3 bases, and 11 bases lay between the germline ends. Germline lookup yields CDR1 DFQATT and CDR2 SNEGSKA (reference sequence). CDR3 size: 13 residues. The DNA of the CDR3 is TGCAGTGCTAGTAGGGACAACTACTATGGCTACACCTTC. This encodes CSASRDNYYGYTF.

The V and J genes are TRBV7-2 and TRBJ1-2, with 10 bases aligning to TRBD1. The J segment lost 6 bases and the V segment lost 4 bases, leaving 5 bases of the junction unmatched. The germline gives CDR1 SGHTA, CDR2 FQGNSA. The CDR3 runs 14 residues. The CDR3 DNA follows: TGTGCCAGCAGCTCCCGGGACAGGGGCAATGGCTACACCTTC. Translation gives CASSSRDRGNGYTF.

The V gene is TRBV19, the J gene TRBJ1-5; tentatively, D is TRBD1 (6 bases). From germline, CDR1 is LNHDA and CDR2 SQIVND (reference sequence). CDR3 length: 14 amino acids. V lost 9 bases and J 0 bases, leaving 12 bases between the germline ends. The CDR3 DNA sequence: TGTGCCAGCCAGGGGATTGGTAGCAATCAGCCCCAGCATTTT. Residues: CASQGIGSNQPQHF.

This chain uses TRBV7-2 with TRBJ2-5, with D perhaps TRBD2 (7 bases). V lost 3 bases and J 4 bases, leaving 9 bases between the germline ends. Looked up from germline, CDR1 is SGHTA and CDR2 is FQGNSA. There are 13 residues in the CDR3. The CDR3 sequence: CASSLGGGETQYF. In DNA, the CDR3 is TGTGCCAGCAGCTTGGGAGGGGGAGAGACCCAGTACTTC.

This chain joins TRBV19 and TRBJ1-5; 7 bases agree with TRBD1. The CDR3 covers 17 residues. V lost 6 bases and J lost 5; bases outside the gene matches: 16. Per the germline V gene, CDR1 is LNHDA and CDR2 is SQIVND (reference sequence). The CDR3, as DNA: TGTGCCAGTAGGGGACAGCACGTCGGTGGGGTGCATCAGCCCCAGCATTTT. Its protein is CASRGQHVGGVHQPQHF.

This clone was seen a single time. The V call is TRBV7-9, the J call TRBJ2-7; TRBD1 matches at 8 bases. The germline V gene has CDR1 SEHNR and CDR2 FQNEAQ (reference sequence). Unmatched junction bases numbered 7, after V lost 3 bases and J lost 9 bases. This CDR3 spans 13 amino acids. The CDR3 DNA reads TGTGCCAGCAGCTTCGGACAGGGAAGGGGGCAGTACTTC. Residues: CASSFGQGRGQYF.

This clone was recorded once. The chain is built from TRBV4-2 and TRBJ1-1; unclear D gene. Trimming removed 0 bases from V and 5 bases from J, with 16 bases in between. Germline V gene lookup returns CDR1 LGHNA and CDR2 YNFKEQ. The CDR3 runs to 16 residues. CDR3: CASSQDSPGGATEAFF. As DNA, the CDR3 is TGTGCCAGCAGCCAAGATAGCCCAGGAGGAGCGACTGAAGCTTTCTTT.

This chain links TRBV5-4 with TRBJ1-1; D gene ambiguous. This CDR3 contains 13 residues. The germline gives CDR1 SGHNT, CDR2 YYREEE (reference sequence). Trimming left V 5 bases short and J 6 bases short, with 14 bases between. The CDR3 nucleotides are TGTGCCAGCAGTCTGCACACAGTCGCTGAAGCTTTCTTT. Translating it yields CASSLHTVAEAFF.

This rearrangement joins TRBV5-4 to TRBJ2-7, with unresolved D. CDR1 is SGHNT and CDR2 is YYREEE in the germline V gene (reference sequence). This CDR3 is built from 14 residues. Trimming took 0 bases from V and 1 from J, leaving 8 bases between them. The CDR3 nucleotides read TGTGCCAGCAGCTTGGAAAGGGAATCCTACGAGCAGTACTTC. This codes for CASSLERESYEQYF.